This T cell receptor (beta chain) was recorded in a study of shared T cell receptors in the human thymus. The CDR3 loop spans 13 amino acids. Germline assignment: CDR1 ENHRY and CDR2 SYGVKD. V was trimmed by 0 bases and J by 6 bases, leaving 6 bases between them. Profiled with immunoSEQ multiplex PCR; TCRdb holds only in-frame clones, not every one. The sample lists over 350,000 clones, more than 85% seen once, with roughly 0.021% in the top ten. V and J are TRBV10-3 and TRBJ2-1, with D tentatively TRBD1 (6 bases). The TCR originated in a human donor. Sequenced input: thymocytes. The CDR3 DNA is TGTGCCATCAGTGAGTCAGGGGGCAATGAGCAGTTCTTC. Its protein is CAISESGGNEQFF.